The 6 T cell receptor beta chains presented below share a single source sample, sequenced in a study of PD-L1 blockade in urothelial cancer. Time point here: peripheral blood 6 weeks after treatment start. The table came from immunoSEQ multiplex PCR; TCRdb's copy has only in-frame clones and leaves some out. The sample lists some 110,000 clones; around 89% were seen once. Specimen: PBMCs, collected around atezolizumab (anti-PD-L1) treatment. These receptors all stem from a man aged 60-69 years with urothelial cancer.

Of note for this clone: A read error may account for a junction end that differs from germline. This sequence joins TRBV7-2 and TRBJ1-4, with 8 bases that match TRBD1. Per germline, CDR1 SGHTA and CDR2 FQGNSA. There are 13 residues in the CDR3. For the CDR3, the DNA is TGTGCCAGCAGATTAGACAGGGGCGAAAAACTGTTTTTT. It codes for CASRLDRGEKLFF.

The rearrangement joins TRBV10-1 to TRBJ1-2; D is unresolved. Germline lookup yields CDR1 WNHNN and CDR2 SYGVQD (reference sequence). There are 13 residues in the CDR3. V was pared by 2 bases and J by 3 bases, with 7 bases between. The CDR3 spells CASSEGPDYGYTF. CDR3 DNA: TGCGCCAGCAGTGAGGGTCCGGACTATGGCTACACCTTC.

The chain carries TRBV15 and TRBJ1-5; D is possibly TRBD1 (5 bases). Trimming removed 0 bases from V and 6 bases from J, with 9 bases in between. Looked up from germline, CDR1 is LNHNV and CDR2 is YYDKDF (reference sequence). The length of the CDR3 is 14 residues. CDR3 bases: TGTGCCACCAGCAGAGATGTGGGGGGTCAGCCCCAGCATTTT. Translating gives CATSRDVGGQPQHF.

The CDR3 bases are TGCAGCGCGAGGACAGGGAACTATGGCTACACCTTC. Encoded protein: CSARTGNYGYTF. V usage is TRBV29-1 and J usage is TRBJ1-2; 8 bases align to TRBD1. This CDR3 has 12 residues. Germline V gene sequence: CDR1 SQVTM, CDR2 ANQGSEA. The V gene end was trimmed by 7 bases and the J gene end by 2 bases; junction bases not matched to a gene: 3.

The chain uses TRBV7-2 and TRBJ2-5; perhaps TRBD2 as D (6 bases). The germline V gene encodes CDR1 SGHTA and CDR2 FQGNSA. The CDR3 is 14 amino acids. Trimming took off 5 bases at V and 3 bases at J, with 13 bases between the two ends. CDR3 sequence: CASSRAGTEETQYF. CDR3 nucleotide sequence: TGTGCCAGCAGCCGCGCCGGGACTGAAGAGACCCAGTACTTC.

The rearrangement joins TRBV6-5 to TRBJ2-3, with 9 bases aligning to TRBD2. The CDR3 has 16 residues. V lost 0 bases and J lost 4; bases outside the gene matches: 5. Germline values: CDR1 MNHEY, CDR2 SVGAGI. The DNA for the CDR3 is TGTGCCAGCAGTTACTCGGCGGGGGGGCAGGCAGATACGCAGTATTTT. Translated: CASSYSAGGQADTQYF.